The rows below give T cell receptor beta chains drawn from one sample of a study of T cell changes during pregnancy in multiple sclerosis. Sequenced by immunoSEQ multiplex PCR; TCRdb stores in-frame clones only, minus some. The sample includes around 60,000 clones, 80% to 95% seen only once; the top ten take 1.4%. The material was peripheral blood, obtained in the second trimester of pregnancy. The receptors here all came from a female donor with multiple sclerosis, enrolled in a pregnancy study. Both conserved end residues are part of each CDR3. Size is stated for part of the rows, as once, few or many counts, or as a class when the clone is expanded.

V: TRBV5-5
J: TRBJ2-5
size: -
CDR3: CASSPGTGTAKETQYF

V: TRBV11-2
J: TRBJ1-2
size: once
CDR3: CASSLDLLGAHTF

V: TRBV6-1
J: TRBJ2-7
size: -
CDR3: CASRQAEQYF

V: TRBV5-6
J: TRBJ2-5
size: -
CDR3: CASSSTGSLETQYF

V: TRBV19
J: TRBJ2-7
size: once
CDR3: CASSMTGSVTEQYF

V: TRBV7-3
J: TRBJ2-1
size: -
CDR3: CASSPTGTGSPSSYNEQFF

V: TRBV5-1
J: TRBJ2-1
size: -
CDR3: CASSLGTGGRNEQFF

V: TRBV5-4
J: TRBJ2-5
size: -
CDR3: CASSLGGTSGTETQYF

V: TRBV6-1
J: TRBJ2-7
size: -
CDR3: CASSEAGFYEQYF

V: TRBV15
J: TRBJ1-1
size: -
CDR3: CATSPTGMNTEAFF

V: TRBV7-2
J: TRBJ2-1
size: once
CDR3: CASSLFWRGSYNEQFF

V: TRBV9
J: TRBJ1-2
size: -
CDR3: CASSVGTGGGYTF

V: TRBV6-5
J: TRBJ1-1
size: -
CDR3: CASRPGTGWGTEAFF

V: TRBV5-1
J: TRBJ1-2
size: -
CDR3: CASSIQGDGYTF

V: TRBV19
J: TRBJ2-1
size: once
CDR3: CASVQGEHNEQFF

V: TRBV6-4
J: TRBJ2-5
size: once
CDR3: CASSDPSTANLEGTQYF

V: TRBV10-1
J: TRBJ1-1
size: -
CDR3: CASSDDREAFF

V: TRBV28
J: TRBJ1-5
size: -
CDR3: CALGRDEQPQHF

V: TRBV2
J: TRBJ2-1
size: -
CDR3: CASSQGTIGPIEQFF

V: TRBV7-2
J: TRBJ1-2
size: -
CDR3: CASSFVGAYPYGYTF

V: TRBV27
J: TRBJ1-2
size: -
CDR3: CASSSSGADYGYTF

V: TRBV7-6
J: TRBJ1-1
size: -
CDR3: CASSGQLNTEAFF

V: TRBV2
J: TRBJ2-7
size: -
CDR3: CASRGSGNYEQYF

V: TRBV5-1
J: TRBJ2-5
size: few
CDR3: CASSPGQGETQYF

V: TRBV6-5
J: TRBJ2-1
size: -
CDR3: CASSSPGSYNEQFF

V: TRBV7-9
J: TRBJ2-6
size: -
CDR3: CASSSAAGRPSGANVLTF

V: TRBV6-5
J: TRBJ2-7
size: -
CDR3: CASGLTVEYF

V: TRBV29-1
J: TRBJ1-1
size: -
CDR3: CSVDRVRNTEAFF

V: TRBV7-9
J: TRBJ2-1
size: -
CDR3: CASSVLGQTVSYNEQFF

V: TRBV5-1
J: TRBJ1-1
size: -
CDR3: CASSLQLNTEAFF

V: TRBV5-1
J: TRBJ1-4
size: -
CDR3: CASSLGGANEKLFF

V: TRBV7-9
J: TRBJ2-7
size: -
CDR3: CASSATESYEQYF

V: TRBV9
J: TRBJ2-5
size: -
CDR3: CASSSQPLAVQETQYF

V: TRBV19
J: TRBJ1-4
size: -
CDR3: CASSQDRDEKLFF

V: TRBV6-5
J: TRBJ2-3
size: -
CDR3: CASSYSQGRTDTQYF

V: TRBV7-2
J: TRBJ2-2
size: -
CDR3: CASSLLAGVNTGELFF

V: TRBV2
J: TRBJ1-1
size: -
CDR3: CAREKRQEIMNTEAFF

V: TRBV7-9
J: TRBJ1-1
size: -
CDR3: CASSLAISSEAFF

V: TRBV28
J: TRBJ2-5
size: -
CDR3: CASSLSTGLQETQYF

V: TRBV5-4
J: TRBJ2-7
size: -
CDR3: CASSLDLTGPSGEQYF

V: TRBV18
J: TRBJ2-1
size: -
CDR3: CASSPPAGLDEQFF

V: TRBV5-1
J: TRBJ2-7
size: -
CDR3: CASSSPDRNYEQYF

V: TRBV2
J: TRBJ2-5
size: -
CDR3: CASRPTSTKVRETQYF